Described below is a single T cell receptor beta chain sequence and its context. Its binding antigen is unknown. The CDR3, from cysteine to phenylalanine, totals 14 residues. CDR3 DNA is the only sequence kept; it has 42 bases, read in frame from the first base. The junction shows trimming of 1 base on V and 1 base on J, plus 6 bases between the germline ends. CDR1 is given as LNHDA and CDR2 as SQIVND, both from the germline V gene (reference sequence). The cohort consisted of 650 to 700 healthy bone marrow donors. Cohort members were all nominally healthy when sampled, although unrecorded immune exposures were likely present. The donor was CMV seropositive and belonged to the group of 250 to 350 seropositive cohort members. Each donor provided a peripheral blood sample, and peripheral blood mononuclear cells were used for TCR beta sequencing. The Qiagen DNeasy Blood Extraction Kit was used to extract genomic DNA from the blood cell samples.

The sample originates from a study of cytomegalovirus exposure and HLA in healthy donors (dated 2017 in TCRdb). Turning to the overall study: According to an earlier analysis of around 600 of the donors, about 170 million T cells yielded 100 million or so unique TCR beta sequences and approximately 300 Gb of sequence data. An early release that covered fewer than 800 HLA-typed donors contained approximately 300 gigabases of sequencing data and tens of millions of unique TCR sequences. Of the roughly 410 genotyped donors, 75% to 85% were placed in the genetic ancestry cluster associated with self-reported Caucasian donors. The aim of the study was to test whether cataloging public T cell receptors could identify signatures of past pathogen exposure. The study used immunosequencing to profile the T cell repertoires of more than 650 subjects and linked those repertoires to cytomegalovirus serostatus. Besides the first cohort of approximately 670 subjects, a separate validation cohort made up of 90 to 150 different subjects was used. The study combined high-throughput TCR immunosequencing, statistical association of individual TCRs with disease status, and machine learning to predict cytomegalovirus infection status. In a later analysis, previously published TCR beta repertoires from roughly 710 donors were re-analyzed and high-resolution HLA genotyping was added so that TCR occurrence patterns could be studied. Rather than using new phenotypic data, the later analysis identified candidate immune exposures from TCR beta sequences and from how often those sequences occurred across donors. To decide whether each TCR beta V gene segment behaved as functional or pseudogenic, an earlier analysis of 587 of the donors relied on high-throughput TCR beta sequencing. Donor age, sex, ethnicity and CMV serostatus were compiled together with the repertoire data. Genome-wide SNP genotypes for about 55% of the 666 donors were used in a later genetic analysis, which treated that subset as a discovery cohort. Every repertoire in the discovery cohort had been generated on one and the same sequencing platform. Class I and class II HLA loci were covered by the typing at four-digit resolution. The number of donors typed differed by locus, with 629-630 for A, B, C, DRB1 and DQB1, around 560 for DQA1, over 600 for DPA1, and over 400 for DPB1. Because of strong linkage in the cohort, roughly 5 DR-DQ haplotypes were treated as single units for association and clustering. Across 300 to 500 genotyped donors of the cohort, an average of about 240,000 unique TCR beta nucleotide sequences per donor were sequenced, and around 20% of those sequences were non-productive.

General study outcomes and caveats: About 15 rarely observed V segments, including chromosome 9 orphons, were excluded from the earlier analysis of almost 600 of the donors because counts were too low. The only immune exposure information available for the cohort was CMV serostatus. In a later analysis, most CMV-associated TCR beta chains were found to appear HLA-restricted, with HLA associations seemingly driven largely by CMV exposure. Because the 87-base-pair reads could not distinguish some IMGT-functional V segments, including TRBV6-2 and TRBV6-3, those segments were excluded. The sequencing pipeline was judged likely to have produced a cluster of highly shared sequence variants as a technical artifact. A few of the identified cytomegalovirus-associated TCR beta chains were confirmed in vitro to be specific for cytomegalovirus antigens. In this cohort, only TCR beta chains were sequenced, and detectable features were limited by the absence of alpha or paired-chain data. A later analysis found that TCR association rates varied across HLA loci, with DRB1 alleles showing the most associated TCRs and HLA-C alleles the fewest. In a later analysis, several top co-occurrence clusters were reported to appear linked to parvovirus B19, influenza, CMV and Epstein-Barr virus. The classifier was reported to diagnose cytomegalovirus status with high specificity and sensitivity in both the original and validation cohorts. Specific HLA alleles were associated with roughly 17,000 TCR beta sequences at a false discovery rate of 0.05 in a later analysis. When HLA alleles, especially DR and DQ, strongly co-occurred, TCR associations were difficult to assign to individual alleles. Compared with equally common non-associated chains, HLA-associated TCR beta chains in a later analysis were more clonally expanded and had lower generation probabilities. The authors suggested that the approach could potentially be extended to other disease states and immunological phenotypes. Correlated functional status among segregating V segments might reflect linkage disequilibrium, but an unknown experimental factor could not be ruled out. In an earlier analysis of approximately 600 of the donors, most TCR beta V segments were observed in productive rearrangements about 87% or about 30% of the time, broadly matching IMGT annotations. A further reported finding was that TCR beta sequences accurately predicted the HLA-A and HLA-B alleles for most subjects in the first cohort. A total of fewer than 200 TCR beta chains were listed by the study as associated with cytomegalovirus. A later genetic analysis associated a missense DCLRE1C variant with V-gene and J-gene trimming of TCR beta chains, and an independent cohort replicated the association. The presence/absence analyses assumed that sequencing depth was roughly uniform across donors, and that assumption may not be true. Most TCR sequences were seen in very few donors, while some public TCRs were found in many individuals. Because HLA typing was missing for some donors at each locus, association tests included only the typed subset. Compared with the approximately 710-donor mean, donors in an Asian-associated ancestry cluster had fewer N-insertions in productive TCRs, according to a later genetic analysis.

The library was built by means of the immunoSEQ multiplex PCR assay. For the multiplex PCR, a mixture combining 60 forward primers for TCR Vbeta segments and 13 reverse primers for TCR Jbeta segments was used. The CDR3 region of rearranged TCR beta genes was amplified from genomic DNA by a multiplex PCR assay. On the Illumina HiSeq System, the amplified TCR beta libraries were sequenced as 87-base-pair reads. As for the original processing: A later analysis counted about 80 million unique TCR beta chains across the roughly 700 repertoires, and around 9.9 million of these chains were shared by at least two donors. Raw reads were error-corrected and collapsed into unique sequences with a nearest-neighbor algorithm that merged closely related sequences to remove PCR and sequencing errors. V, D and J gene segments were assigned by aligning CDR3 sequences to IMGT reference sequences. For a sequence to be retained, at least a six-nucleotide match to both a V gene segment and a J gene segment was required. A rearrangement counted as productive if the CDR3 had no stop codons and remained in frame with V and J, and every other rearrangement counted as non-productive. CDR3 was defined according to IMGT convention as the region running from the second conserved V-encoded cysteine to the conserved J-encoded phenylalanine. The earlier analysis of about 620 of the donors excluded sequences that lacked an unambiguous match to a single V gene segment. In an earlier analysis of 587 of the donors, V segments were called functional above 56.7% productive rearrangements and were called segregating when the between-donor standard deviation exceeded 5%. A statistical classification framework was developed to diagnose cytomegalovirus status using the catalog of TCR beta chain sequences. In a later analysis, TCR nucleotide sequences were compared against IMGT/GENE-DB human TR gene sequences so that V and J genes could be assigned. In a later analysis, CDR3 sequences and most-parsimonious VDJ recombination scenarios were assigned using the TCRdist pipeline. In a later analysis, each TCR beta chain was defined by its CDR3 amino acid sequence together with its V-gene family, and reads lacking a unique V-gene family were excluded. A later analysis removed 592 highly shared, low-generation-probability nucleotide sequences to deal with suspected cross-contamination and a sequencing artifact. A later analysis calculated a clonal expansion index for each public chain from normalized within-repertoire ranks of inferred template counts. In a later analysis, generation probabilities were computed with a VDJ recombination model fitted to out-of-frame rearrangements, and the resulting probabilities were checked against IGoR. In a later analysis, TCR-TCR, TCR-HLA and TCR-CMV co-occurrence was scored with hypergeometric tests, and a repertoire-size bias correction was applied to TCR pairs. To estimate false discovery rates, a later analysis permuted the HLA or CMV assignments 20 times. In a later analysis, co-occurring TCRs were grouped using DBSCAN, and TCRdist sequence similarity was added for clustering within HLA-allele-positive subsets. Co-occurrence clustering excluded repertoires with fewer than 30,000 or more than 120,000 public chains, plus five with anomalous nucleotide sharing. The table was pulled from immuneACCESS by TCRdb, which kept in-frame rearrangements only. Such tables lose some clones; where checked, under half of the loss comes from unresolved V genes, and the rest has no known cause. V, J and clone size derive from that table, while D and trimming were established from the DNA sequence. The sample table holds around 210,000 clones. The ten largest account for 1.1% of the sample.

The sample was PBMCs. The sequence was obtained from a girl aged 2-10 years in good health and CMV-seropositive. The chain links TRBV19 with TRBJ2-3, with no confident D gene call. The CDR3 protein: CASSIVSGTDTQYF. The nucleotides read TGTGCCAGTAGTATAGTCTCGGGCACAGATACGCAGTATTTT. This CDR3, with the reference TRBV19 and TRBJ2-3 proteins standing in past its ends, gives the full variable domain DGGITQSPKYLFRKEGQNVTLSCEQNLNHDAMYWYRQDPGQGLRLIYYSQIVNDFQKGDIAEGYSVSREKKESFPLTVTSAQKNPTAFYLCASSIVSGTDTQYFGPGTRLTVL.